This TCR beta chain appears in the sequencing data of a study of cytomegalovirus exposure and HLA in healthy donors. Whole-study findings and limits: Across donors, sequencing depth was assumed by presence/absence analyses to be roughly uniform. In a later analysis, an Asian-associated ancestry cluster reportedly showed fewer N-insertions than the approximately 620-donor mean.

CDR1 KGHSH and CDR2 LQKENI come from the germline V gene. CDR3 length: 13 amino acids. V gave up 6 bases and J gave up 4 bases, with 12 bases separating them. It was with 60 Vbeta and 13 Jbeta primers that the PCR ran. Profiling relied on immunoSEQ multiplex PCR, and the TCRdb table lists in-frame clones only, not all of them. This listing includes over 65,000 clones. On this clone: Its antigen is undetermined.

The receptor was derived from a woman aged 25 to 39 in good health and CMV-seronegative. The sample was PBMCs. V and J are TRBV18 and TRBJ1-2, with TRBD1 as a possible D gene (5 bases). CDR3 coding DNA: TGTGCCAGCTCGCCCGACAGATCCTATGGCTACACCTTC. It is translated as CASSPDRSYGYTF.